This T cell receptor (beta chain) was sequenced in a study of tumor-infiltrating lymphocytes in localized non-small cell lung cancer. CDR3 length: 13 amino acids. Germline V lookup: CDR1 LNHDA, CDR2 SQIVND (reference sequence). Trimming took 5 bases from V and 3 from J, leaving 10 bases between them. Findings and caveats of the study: Different pieces of the same tissue went to different assays, confounding technical variation with intratumor heterogeneity. Compared with uninvolved lung, tumors showed higher T cell infiltration by TCRbeta sequencing.

The repertoire was sequenced with immunoSEQ multiplex PCR; TCRdb's copy has only in-frame clones and lacks some. The repertoire holds about 14,000 clones, with roughly 74% as singletons. Concerning this clone itself: Its antigen is not identified.

Sample: uninvolved lung tissue not adjacent to the tumor. The chain employs TRBV19 and TRBJ1-2; possible D gene TRBD1, 5 bases. The sequence came from a human donor with non-small cell lung cancer. The CDR3 loop reads CASSPGRDYGYTF. CDR3 DNA: TGTGCCAGTAGTCCAGGCAGGGACTATGGCTACACCTTC.